This T cell receptor beta chain was sequenced for a study of T cells after yellow fever vaccination. For the study at large: Low-cell-number fractions underwent preparation using SMART-Seq v4 Ultra Low Input. Findings and limits, study-wide: A small share of clonotypes appeared in both CD4 and CD8 compartments. Most clones from primary vaccination resurfaced after the booster (96% CD4, approximately 87% CD8). Faster peaking, at day 5 versus 15, marked a secondary response that was weaker.

This clonotype was recorded at least ten times. Its antigen is not identified. TCRdb reanalysed the 5' RACE reads using MiXCR and keeps one entry per CDR3 protein. This sample has about 110,000 distinct CDR3 sequences, with approximately 8.4% found just once. With 6 bases removed from V and 6 bases from J, the gap between germline ends came to 27 bases. This CDR3 spans 17 amino acids. The TCR originated in a man under 40 who received the YFV17D yellow fever vaccine. The gene calls are TRBV12-3 or TRBV12-4 and TRBJ2-7; perhaps TRBD2 as D (6 bases). The sequenced sample was CD8+ T cells sorted from PBMCs, obtained 45 days after the yellow fever booster vaccination. The CDR3, as DNA: TGTGCCAGCAGGTCCTTCTTTGTGGGGGGAGTTTTAGGCGAGCAGTACTTC. Protein product: CASRSFFVGGVLGEQYF.